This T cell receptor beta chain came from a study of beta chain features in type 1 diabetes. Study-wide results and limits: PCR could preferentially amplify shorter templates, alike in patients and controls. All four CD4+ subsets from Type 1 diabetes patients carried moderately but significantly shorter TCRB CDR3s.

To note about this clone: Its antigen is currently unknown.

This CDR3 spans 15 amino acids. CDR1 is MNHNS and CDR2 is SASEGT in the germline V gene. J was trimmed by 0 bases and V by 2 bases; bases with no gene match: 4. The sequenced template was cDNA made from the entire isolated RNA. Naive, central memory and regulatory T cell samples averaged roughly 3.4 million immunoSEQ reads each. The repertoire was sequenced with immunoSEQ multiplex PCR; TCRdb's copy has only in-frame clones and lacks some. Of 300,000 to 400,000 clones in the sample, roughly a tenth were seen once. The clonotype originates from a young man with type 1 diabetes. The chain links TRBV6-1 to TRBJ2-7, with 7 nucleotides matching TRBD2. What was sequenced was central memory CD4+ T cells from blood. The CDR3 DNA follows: TGTGCCAGCAGTGAATGGACTAGGGCCTCCTACGAGCAGTACTTC. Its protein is CASSEWTRASYEQYF.